This T cell receptor (beta chain) was identified during a study of CXCR3-negative and CXCR3-positive naive CD8 T cells. General study findings and limits: When CXCR3-positive naive cells were set against CXCR3-negative naive cells, the former had more hydrophobic TRB CDR3s. TRBV-TRBJ usage matched between naive CXCR3-negative and CXCR3-positive cells but not between memory cells. Across naive subsets, surface CD5 expression was comparable, and TCR strength was inferred from properties of the TRB CDR3.

Among CD8+ T cells, naive ones were CD45RO-CCR7+CD27+CD95-. UMI-labeled 5' RACE TRB cDNA libraries were prepared from the cells. TCRdb re-called the 5' RACE reads and gives one entry per CDR3 protein, without DNA. The sample includes 150,000 to 180,000 distinct CDR3 sequences. CDR3 size: 15 residues. Germline V gene sequence: CDR1 LGHNA, CDR2 YNFKEQ. A word on this clonotype: The target antigen is unknown.

The V and J genes are TRBV4-2 and TRBJ2-1; TCRdb lists TRBD2, though no DNA is available to test this call. This TCR derives from a human donor in good health. Some clones in this sample may be carry-over from other donors' samples. The sequenced material came from naive CXCR3+ CD8+ T cells from blood. Documented subset: CD45RO-CCR7+CD27+CD95- naive CD8+ T cells expressing CXCR3 (TNR3+). CDR3: CASSPIAGAYNEQFF.